This T cell receptor beta chain was identified in a study of CD8+ T cells in alopecia areata. Germline CDR1 reads MGHRA; CDR2 reads YSYEKL. Trimming took 4 bases from V and 0 from J; bases not matched to a gene: 1. The CDR3 consists of 16 residues. Specified treatment: oral pan-JAK inhibitor, 5-10 mg twice daily. Individuals with alopecia areata gave both lesional scalp punch biopsies and peripheral blood for collection. As the sequencing template, cDNA was produced by extracting RNA and reverse transcribing it. Only in-frame clones appear in the TCRdb table, and some are missing; sequencing was by immunoSEQ multiplex PCR. This table holds 95,000 to 110,000 clones, about nine tenths found once.

The chain uses TRBV4-1 and TRBJ2-3, with TRBD2 matching 13 bases. The sequences come from CD8+ T cells sorted from blood, collected around week 31, from a patient treated with tofacitinib. The source is a human donor with alopecia areata. The CDR3: CASSLTSGRSTDTQYF. Here the CDR3 DNA reads TGCGCCAGCAGCCTGACTAGCGGGAGGAGCACAGATACGCAGTATTTT.